A selection of T cell receptor beta chains follows, all from one sample in a study of T cells in Graves' hyperthyroidism and ophthalmopathy. TCRdb redid the calling of the multiplex PCR reads with MiXCR, one entry per CDR3 protein. The top ten hold roughly 6.2% of the sample, which has about 580,000 distinct CDR3 sequences, approximately 14% seen once. The specimen sequenced was blood. The receptors here all came from a woman in her 30s with Graves' hyperthyroidism that later progressed to Graves' ophthalmopathy. Each CDR3 is given with its conserved first and last residue. D genes are given only for firm matches. Not every row has a clone size; where given, it reads once, few, many or a size class.

D gene	clone size	V gene	J gene	CDR3 DNA	CDR3 protein
TRBD2	few	TRBV19	TRBJ2-1	TGTGCCAGTAGTATAGATCTTACTAGCGACAGCCGCGATGAGCAGTTCTTC	CASSIDLTSDSRDEQFF
-	-	TRBV20-1	TRBJ1-3	TGCAGTGCTAGTCCCGGGTCCCTCTCTGGAAACACCATATATTTT	CSASPGSLSGNTIYF
-	many	TRBV24-1	TRBJ1-1	TGTGCCACCAGTGCGGGGCCTAACACTGAAGCTTTCTTT	CATSAGPNTEAFF
TRBD1	few	TRBV6-5	TRBJ1-6	TGTGCCAGCAGTTACAACCGGACAGGGGTTCACTCACCCCTCCACTTT	CASSYNRTGVHSPLHF
-	many	TRBV19	TRBJ1-1	TGTGCCAGTAGTCTTCAACCCCCGGGGAGGGTGAACACTGAAGCTTTCTTT	CASSLQPPGRVNTEAFF
-	many	TRBV28	TRBJ2-1	TGTGCCAGCAGCGAAAGCGGCAATGAGCAGTTCTTC	CASSESGNEQFF
-	few	TRBV29-1	TRBJ1-3	TGCAGCCCTATCCCGGTGGACTCTGGAAGCACCATATATTTT	CSPIPVDSGSTIYF
TRBD2	-	TRBV7-3	TRBJ2-3	TGTGCCAGCAGCTTTGGACTAGCCGGAGGGGGGGCAGATACGCAGTATTTT	CASSFGLAGGGADTQYF
-	many	TRBV5-6	TRBJ2-2	TGTGCCAGCAGCTTTTCCCAGGGCCCGAACACCGGGGAGCTGTTTTTT	CASSFSQGPNTGELFF
-	many	TRBV18	TRBJ2-7	TGTGCCAGCTCACCTAATGCCTACGAGCAGTACTTC	CASSPNAYEQYF
-	-	TRBV15	TRBJ1-5	TGTGCCACCAGAGAATTACCGTGGGGTGGCGGCAATCAGCCCCAGCATTTT	CATRELPWGGGNQPQHF
TRBD1	few	TRBV19	TRBJ1-1	TGTGCCAGTGAGGACAGGGGGCTATCCAACACTGAAGCTTTCTTT	CASEDRGLSNTEAFF
-	many	TRBV29-1	TRBJ1-5	TGCAGCGTTTTGGGCAGCAGCAATCAGCCCCAGCATTTT	CSVLGSSNQPQHF
TRBD1	many	TRBV6-2/TRBV6-3	TRBJ2-1	TGTGCCAGCAGTAACCACTTGCAGGGACAGACACGGTACAATGAGCAGTTCTTC	CASSNHLQGQTRYNEQFF
-	many	TRBV30	TRBJ1-2	TGTGCCTGGAGTGTACCTAAGGCCGTACGTGGCTACACCTTC	CAWSVPKAVRGYTF
TRBD1	-	TRBV20-1	TRBJ2-1	TGCAGTGCCAGCGCAGGACAGGGCACCTACAATGAGCAGTTCTTC	CSASAGQGTYNEQFF
TRBD2	few	TRBV11-2	TRBJ2-3	TGTGCCAGCAGCTTAACGGGAGGGAGGGGAACAGATACGCAGTATTTT	CASSLTGGRGTDTQYF
-	-	TRBV6-1	TRBJ1-1	TGTGCCAGCAGGGAAGAAGGAACTGAAGCTTTCTTT	CASREEGTEAFF
-	many	TRBV12-3/TRBV12-4	TRBJ1-2	TGTGCCAGCAGTTTGGGGTTTTCCAACTATGGCTACACCTTC	CASSLGFSNYGYTF
-	many	TRBV7-2	TRBJ2-4	TGTGCCAGCAGCTCAGACGGAGGGGAAAACATTCAGTACTTC	CASSSDGGENIQYF
TRBD1	once	TRBV7-2	TRBJ2-4	TGTGCCAGCAGCCACCAGTGGGACAGGGGAGGGAGCATTCAGTACTTC	CASSHQWDRGGSIQYF
TRBD1	-	TRBV4-3	TRBJ2-7	TGCGCCAGCAGCCAAGATTTAGGACAGGGGGCGGACGAGCAGTACTTC	CASSQDLGQGADEQYF
-	many	TRBV20-1	TRBJ1-1	TGCAGTGCTACTGGACAGCTGAACACTGAAGCTTTCTTT	CSATGQLNTEAFF
-	-	TRBV19	TRBJ1-1	TGTGCCAGTAGTCCAGGCGGGGCCACTGAAGCTTTCTTT	CASSPGGATEAFF
TRBD1	few	TRBV10-3	TRBJ1-1	TGTGCCATCAGTGACCGCGACAGGGACACTGAAGCTTTCTTT	CAISDRDRDTEAFF
-	few	TRBV19	TRBJ2-1	TGTGCCAGTACTGACTGGGGCTCCTACAATGAGCAGTTCTTC	CASTDWGSYNEQFF
-	-	TRBV6-5	TRBJ1-1	TGTGCCAGCAGTTACTCCGTTCGTAAGGACACTGAAGCTTTCTTT	CASSYSVRKDTEAFF
-	few	TRBV25-1	TRBJ2-6	TGTGCCAGCAGTCGTCACTCTGGGGCCAACGTCCTGACTTTC	CASSRHSGANVLTF
-	many	TRBV12-3/TRBV12-4	TRBJ2-7	TGTGCCAGCAGTTCTCGGGGGACGACATCGCCCTACGAGCAGTACTTC	CASSSRGTTSPYEQYF
TRBD1	-	TRBV19	TRBJ1-1	TGTGCCAGTAGTGCGACAGGGGCGAACACTGAAGCTTTCTTT	CASSATGANTEAFF
-	many	TRBV30	TRBJ1-5	TGTGCCTGGAGTGTATCAGACAATCAGCCCCAGCATTTT	CAWSVSDNQPQHF
-	-	TRBV30	TRBJ2-5	TGTGCCTGGAGTGTAGGGGTACCCCAAGAGACCCAGTACTTC	CAWSVGVPQETQYF
-	many	TRBV7-9	TRBJ2-3	TGTGCCAGCAGAGTTAGCGCATCCACAGATACGCAGTATTTT	CASRVSASTDTQYF
-	few	TRBV15	TRBJ2-1	TGTGCCACCAGGACCAACGAGGATGAGCAGTTCTTC	CATRTNEDEQFF
TRBD1	many	TRBV20-1	TRBJ1-1	TGCAGTGCTAAGGGGACAGCGAACACTGAAGCTTTCTTT	CSAKGTANTEAFF
-	few	TRBV20-1	TRBJ1-5	TGCAGTGCTAGAGTTGCTACGGATCAGCCCCAGCATTTT	CSARVATDQPQHF
TRBD1	many	TRBV19	TRBJ1-5	TGTGCCAGTAGTACTACAGGGGGCTATCAGCCCCAGCATTTT	CASSTTGGYQPQHF
-	many	TRBV20-1	TRBJ2-7	TGCAGTGCTAGTGCCGCGCGGGAAGTCCTACAATCTAATACATACGAGCAGTACTTC	CSASAAREVLQSNTYEQYF
TRBD1	few	TRBV7-8	TRBJ1-1	TGTGCCAGCAGCTTAGTTAGACAGGGCGACACTGAAGCTTTCTTT	CASSLVRQGDTEAFF
-	-	TRBV27	TRBJ2-3	-	CASSSSTTPDTQYF
-	-	TRBV20-1	TRBJ1-6	TGCAGTGCTAAGAGTTTTCCGGGGCCGGCCTCTAATTCACCCCTCCACTTT	CSAKSFPGPASNSPLHF
-	many	TRBV30	TRBJ2-1	TGTGCCTGGGGGAACAATGAGCAGTTCTTC	CAWGNNEQFF
TRBD2	many	TRBV30	TRBJ2-1	TGTGCCGGCGGGGGGAGCTCCTACAATGAGCAGTTCTTC	CAGGGSSYNEQFF
-	-	TRBV27	TRBJ1-5	TGTGCCAGCAGTTGGGGGGGCGGGAAGCCCCAGCATTTT	CASSWGGGKPQHF
-	many	TRBV6-1	TRBJ2-7	TGTGCCAGCAGTGAATCGGCAGGGGTATACTACGAGCAGTACTTC	CASSESAGVYYEQYF
-	many	TRBV7-2	TRBJ1-2	TGTGCCAGCAGCAACGCCGCAGGGGTAGAGGATGGCTACACCTTC	CASSNAAGVEDGYTF
TRBD2	-	TRBV14	TRBJ2-1	TGTGCCAGCAGCCAGGGTTTGACCTTTAGCGGGAGGGCCAACAATGAGCAGTTCTTC	CASSQGLTFSGRANNEQFF
TRBD1	many	TRBV12-3/TRBV12-4	TRBJ1-1	TGTGCCAGCAGTCCTCAAGGGGTCAGGGGGGACACTGAAGCTTTCTTT	CASSPQGVRGDTEAFF
TRBD1	many	TRBV28	TRBJ2-7	TGTGCCGTTCAGGACAGGGCGTCCTACGAGCAGTACTTC	CAVQDRASYEQYF
-	many	TRBV7-9	TRBJ1-2	TGTGCCAGCAGCGGTTTGGCTGGCTACACCTTC	CASSGLAGYTF
-	-	TRBV7-9	TRBJ1-2	TGTGCCAGCAGCTTAGGTATGGGCAGGGATGGCTACACCTTC	CASSLGMGRDGYTF